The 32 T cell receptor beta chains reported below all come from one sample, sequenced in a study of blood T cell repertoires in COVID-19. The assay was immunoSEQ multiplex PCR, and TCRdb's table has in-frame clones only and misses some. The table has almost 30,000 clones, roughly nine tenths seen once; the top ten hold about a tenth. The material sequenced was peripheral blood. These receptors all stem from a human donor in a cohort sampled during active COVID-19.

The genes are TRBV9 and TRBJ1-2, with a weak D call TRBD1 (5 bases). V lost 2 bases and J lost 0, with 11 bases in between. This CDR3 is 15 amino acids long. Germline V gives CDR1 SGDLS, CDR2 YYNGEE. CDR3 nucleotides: TGTGCCAGCAGCGTCGGCGGGGGAACTAACTATGGCTACACCTTC. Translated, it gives CASSVGGGTNYGYTF.

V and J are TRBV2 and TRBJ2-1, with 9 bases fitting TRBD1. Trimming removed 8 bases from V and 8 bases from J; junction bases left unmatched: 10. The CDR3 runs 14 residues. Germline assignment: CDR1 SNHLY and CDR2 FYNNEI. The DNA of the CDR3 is TGTGCCAGCGGCCGGGACAGGGTAAAAGATGAGCAGTTCTTC. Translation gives CASGRDRVKDEQFF.

This CDR3 is CAWSEGTAEAFF. The CDR3 DNA reads TGTGCCTGGAGTGAAGGGACAGCCGAAGCTTTCTTT. The rearrangement uses TRBV30 and TRBJ1-1; 7 nucleotides match TRBD1. V dropped 1 base and J dropped 8; count of bases not matched to a gene: 4. This CDR3 comprises 12 residues. From germline, CDR1 is GTSNPN and CDR2 SVGIG (reference sequence).

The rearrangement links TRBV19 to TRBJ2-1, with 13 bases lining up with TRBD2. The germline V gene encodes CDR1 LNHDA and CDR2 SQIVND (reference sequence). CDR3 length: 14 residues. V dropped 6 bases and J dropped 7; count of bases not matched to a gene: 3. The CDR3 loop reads CASSGLAGANEQFF. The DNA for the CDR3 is TGTGCCAGTAGCGGACTAGCGGGGGCAAATGAGCAGTTCTTC.

CDR3 loop: CASSPRSNQPQHF. The CDR3 nucleotides read TGTGCCAGCAGTCCCAGGAGCAATCAGCCCCAGCATTTT. The genes are TRBV6-5 and TRBJ1-5, with unresolved D. V lost 5 bases, J lost 1 base, and 6 bases lay in between. CDR1 and CDR2 (germline): MNHEY, SVGAGI. This CDR3 contains 13 residues.

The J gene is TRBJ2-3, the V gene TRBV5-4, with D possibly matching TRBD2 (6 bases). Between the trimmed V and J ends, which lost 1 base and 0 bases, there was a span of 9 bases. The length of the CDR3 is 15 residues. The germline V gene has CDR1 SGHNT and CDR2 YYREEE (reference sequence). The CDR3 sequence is CASSLMGTSTDTQYF. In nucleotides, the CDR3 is TGTGCCAGCAGCTTGATGGGGACTAGCACAGATACGCAGTATTTT.

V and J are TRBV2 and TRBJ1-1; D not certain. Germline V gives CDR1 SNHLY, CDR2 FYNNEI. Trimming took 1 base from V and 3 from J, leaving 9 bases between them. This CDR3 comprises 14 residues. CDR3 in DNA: TGTGCCAGCAGTGAAGTTGAGTTAGACACTGAAGCTTTCTTT. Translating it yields CASSEVELDTEAFF. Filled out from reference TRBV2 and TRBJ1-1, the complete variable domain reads EPEVTQTPSHQVTQMGQEVILRCVPISNHLYFYWYRQILGQKVEFLVSFYNNEISEKSEIFDDQFSVERPDGSNFTLKIRSTKLEDSAMYFCASSEVELDTEAFFGQGTRLTVV.

This CDR3 reads CATSDIVSDEQFF. The CDR3 DNA reads as TGTGCCACCAGTGATATAGTCAGCGATGAGCAGTTCTTC. The chain joins TRBV24-1 to TRBJ2-1, with D uncertain. Trimming cost V 3 bases and J 8 bases, with 10 bases left between them. The CDR3 runs 13 residues. Germline V CDR1 and CDR2: KGHDR, SFDVKD.

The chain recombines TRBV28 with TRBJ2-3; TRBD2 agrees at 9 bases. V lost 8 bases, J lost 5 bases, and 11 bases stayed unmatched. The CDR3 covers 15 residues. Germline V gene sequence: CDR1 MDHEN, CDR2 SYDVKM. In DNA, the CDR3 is TGTGCCAGCGGCTCTAGCGGGGACTGGGGAGATACGCAGTATTTT. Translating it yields CASGSSGDWGDTQYF.

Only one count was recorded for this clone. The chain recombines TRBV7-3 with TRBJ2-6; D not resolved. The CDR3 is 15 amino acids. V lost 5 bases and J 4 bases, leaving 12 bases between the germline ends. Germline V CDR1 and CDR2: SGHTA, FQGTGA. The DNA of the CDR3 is TGTGCCAGCAGCACTACAATAGGAGGGGCCAACGTCCTGACTTTC. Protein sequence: CASSTTIGGANVLTF.

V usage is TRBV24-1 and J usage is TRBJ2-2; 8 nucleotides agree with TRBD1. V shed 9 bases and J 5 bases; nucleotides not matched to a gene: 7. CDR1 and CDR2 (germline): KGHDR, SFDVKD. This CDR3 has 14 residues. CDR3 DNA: TGTGCCACCGGAAGGACAGGGACGACCGGGGAGCTGTTTTTT. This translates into CATGRTGTTGELFF.

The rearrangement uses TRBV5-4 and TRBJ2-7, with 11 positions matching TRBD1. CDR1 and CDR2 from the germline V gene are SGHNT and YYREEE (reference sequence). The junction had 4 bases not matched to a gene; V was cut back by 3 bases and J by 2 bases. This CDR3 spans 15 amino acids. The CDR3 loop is CASSSPGQGAYEQYF. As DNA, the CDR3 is TGTGCCAGCAGCTCCCCGGGACAGGGGGCCTACGAGCAGTACTTC.

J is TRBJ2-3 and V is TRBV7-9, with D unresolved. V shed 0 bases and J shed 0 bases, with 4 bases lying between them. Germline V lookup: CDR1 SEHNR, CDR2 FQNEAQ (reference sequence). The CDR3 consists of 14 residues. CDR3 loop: CASSLAQSTDTQYF. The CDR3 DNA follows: TGTGCCAGCAGCTTAGCACAGAGCACAGATACGCAGTATTTT.

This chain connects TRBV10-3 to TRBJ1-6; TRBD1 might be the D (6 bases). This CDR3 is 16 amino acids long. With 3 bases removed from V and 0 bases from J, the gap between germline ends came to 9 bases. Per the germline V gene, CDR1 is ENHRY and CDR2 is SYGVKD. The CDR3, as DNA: TGTGCCATCAGTGATAGGGGGAGCTCCTATAATTCACCCCTCCACTTT. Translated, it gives CAISDRGSSYNSPLHF.

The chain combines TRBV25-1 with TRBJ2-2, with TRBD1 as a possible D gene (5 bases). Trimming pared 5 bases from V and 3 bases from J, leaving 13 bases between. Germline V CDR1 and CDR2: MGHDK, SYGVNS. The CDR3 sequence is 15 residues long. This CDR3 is CASSPMGPHTGELFF. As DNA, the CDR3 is TGTGCCAGCAGTCCCATGGGGCCCCACACCGGGGAGCTGTTTTTT.

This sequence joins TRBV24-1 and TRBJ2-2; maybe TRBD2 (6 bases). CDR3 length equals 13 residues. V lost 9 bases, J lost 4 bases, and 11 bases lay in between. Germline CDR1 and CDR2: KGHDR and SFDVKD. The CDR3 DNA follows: TGTGCCACCCAGTGGGGAGGCACCGGGGAGCTGTTTTTT. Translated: CATQWGGTGELFF.

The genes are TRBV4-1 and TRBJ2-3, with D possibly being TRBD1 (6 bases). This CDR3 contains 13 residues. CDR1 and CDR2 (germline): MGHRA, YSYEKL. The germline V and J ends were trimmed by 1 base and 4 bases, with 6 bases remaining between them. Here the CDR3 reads CASSQGGPDTQYF. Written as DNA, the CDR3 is TGCGCCAGCAGCCAAGGGGGGCCAGATACGCAGTATTTT.

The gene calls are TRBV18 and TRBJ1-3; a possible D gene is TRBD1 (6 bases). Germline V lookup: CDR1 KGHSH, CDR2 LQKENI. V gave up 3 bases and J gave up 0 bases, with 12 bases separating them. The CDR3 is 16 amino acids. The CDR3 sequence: CASSPSGQLSGNTIYF. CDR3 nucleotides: TGTGCCAGCTCACCGTCCGGACAGCTCTCTGGAAACACCATATATTTT.

The CDR3 protein is CASSQGATTQITQYF. The CDR3 nucleotides are TGCGCCAGCAGCCAAGGGGCGACCACCCAAATTACGCAGTATTTT. The rearrangement links TRBV4-3 to TRBJ2-3, with no clear D. CDR1 LGHNA and CDR2 YSLEER come from the germline V gene. There are 15 residues in the CDR3. Trimming left V 1 base short and J 8 bases short, with 16 bases between.

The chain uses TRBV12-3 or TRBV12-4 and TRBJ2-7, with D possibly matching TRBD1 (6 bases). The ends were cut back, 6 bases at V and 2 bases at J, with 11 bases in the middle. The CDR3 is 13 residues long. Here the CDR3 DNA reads TGTGCCAGCAGGCGACAGGATACCTACGAGCAGTACTTC. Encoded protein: CASRRQDTYEQYF.

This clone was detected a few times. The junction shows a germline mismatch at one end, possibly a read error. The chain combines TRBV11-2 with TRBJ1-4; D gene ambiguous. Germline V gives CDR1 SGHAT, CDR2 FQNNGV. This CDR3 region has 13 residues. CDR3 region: CASSSIFNEKLFF. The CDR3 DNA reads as TGTGCCAGCAGCTCAATCTTTAATGAGAAACTGTTTTTT.

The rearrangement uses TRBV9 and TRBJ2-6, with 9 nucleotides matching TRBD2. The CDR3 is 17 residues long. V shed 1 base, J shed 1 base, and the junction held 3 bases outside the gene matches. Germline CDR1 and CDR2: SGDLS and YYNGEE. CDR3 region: CASSVLAGPSGANVLTF. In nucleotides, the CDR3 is TGTGCCAGCAGCGTACTAGCGGGGCCTTCTGGGGCCAACGTCCTGACTTTC.

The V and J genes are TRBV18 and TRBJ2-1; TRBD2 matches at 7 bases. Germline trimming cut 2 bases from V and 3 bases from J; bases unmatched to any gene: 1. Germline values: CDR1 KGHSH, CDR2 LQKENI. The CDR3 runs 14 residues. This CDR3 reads CASSPTSDYNEQFF. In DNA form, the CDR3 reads TGTGCCAGCTCACCAACTAGCGACTACAATGAGCAGTTCTTC.

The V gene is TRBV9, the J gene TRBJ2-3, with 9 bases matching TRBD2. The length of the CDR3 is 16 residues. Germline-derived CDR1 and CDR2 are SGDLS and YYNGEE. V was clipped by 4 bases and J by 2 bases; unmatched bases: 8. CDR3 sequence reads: CASSLTAGGFTDTQYF. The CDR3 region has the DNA TGTGCCAGCAGCTTAACAGCGGGGGGATTCACAGATACGCAGTATTTT.

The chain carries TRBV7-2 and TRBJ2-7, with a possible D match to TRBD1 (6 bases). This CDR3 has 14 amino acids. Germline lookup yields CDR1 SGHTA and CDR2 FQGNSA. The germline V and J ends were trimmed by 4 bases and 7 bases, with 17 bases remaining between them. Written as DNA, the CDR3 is TGTGCCAGCAGCTCAGTATCAGGGGCCCCAGAGCAGTACTTC. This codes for CASSSVSGAPEQYF.

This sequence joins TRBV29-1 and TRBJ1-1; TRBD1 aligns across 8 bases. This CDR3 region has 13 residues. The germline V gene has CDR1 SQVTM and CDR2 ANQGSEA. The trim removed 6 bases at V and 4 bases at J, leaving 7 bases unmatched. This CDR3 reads CSVTDRAGTEAFF. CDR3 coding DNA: TGCAGCGTCACGGACAGGGCGGGCACTGAAGCTTTCTTT.

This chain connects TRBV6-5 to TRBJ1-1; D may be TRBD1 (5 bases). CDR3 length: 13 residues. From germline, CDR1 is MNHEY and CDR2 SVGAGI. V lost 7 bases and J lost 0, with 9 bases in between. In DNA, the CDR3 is TGTGCCAGCACCCAGGGTCTGAACACTGAAGCTTTCTTT. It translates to CASTQGLNTEAFF.

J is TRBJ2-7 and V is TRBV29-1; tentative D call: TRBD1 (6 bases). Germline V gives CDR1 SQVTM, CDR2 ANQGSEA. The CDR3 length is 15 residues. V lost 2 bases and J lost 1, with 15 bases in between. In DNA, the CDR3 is TGCAGCGTTGAAAGTGGAGCCAGGGGTTCCTACGAGCAGTACTTC. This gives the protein CSVESGARGSYEQYF.

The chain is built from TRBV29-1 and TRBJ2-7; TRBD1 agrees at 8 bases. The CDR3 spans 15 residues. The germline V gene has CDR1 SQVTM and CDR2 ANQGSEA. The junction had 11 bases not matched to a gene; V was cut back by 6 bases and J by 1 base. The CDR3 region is CSVTSGTGVSYEQYF. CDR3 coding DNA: TGCAGCGTCACTTCCGGGACAGGTGTATCCTACGAGCAGTACTTC.

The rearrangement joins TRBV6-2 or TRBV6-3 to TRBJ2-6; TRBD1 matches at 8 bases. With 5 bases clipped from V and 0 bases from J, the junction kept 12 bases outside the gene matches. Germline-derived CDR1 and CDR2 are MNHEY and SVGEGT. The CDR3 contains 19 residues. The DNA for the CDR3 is TGTGCCAGCAGTCACGACCTGGACAGGGCAAACTCTGGGGCCAACGTCCTGACTTTC. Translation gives CASSHDLDRANSGANVLTF.

The CDR3 sequence: CASSYGRGDTEAFF. In DNA, the CDR3 is TGTGCCAGCAGTTACGGCAGGGGGGACACTGAAGCTTTCTTT. The chain joins TRBV6-5 to TRBJ1-1; TRBD1 aligns across 7 bases. CDR3 length equals 14 residues. V trimming: 2 bases; J trimming: 3 bases; junction bases outside the gene matches: 3. In germline, CDR1 is MNHEY, CDR2 SVGAGI.

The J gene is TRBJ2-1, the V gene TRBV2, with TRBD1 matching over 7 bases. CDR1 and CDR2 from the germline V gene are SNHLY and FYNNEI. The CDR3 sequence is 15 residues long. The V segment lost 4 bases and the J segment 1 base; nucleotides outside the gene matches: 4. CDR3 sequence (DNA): TGTGCCAGCAGTGTAGGACAGGTATCCTACAATGAGCAGTTCTTC. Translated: CASSVGQVSYNEQFF.